These T cell receptor beta chains were read from a single sample in a study of long-term antiretroviral therapy in people with HIV. Assay used: immunoSEQ multiplex PCR; TCRdb lists only in-frame clones, some missing. Counted here are approximately 36,000 clones, about four fifths occurring once; the ten biggest clones make up around 6.5%. The sample here was unsorted PBMCs, taken 0.6 years after starting antiretroviral therapy. The receptors originated from a man aged 18 to 30 with HIV. Each CDR3 is given with its conserved first and last residue. A D gene is named only where the DNA matches it firmly. Expanded clones are given a class, and other clones once, few, many or no size at all.

V gene	J gene	clone size	D gene	CDR3 DNA	CDR3 protein
TRBV7-8	TRBJ2-3	NA	TRBD2	TGTGCCAGCAGCTTAGCGTCACAGACGGGACTATGGGGAGATACGCAGTATTTT	CASSLASQTGLWGDTQYF
TRBV29-1	TRBJ2-2	NA	TRBD1	TGCAGCGCTAGAACAGGGGGCACCGGGGAGCTGTTTTTT	CSARTGGTGELFF
TRBV19	TRBJ1-1	NA	NA	TGTGTCGCGACCCGAGGCCCAGGGAGCACTGAAGCTTTCTTT	CVATRGPGSTEAFF
TRBV6-6	TRBJ2-2	once	TRBD2	TGTGCCAGCAGCGGGACTACAAACACCGGGGAGCTGTTTTTT	CASSGTTNTGELFF
TRBV2	TRBJ1-1	once	NA	TGTGCCAGCACCCTCGACACCCAAGCTTTCTTT	CASTLDTQAFF
TRBV7-2	TRBJ2-2	NA	NA	TGTGCCAGCAGTCACAGGGGAGGTGGGACCGGGGAGCTGTTTTTT	CASSHRGGGTGELFF
TRBV28	TRBJ1-1	once	NA	TGTGCCAGCAGTTTAATAACCGGGTACACTGAAGCTTTCTTT	CASSLITGYTEAFF
TRBV13	TRBJ2-7	NA	TRBD2	TGTGCCAGCAGCTCTTGGACTAGCCATTACGAGCAGTACTTC	CASSSWTSHYEQYF
TRBV10-3	TRBJ2-3	NA	NA	TGTGCCATCAGTTCTTCAAATACGCAGTATTTT	CAISSSNTQYF
TRBV5-1	TRBJ2-7	NA	NA	TGCGCCAGCAGCCCCACGGGTGGTGGGAACTACGAGCAGTACTTC	CASSPTGGGNYEQYF
TRBV29-1	TRBJ2-5	NA	TRBD1	TGCAGCGCCCGACAGGGCTCGGAGACCCAGTACTTC	CSARQGSETQYF
TRBV28	TRBJ2-7	NA	NA	TGTGCCAGCAGTCAGGGTCTGTGGCAGTACTTC	CASSQGLWQYF
TRBV7-2	TRBJ1-2	NA	NA	TGTGCCAGCAGCCTCCCTCAGTACGGCTACACCTTC	CASSLPQYGYTF
TRBV6-5	TRBJ1-1	NA	TRBD1	TGTGCCAGCAACCAGCGGACAGGGTCCACTGAAGCTTTCTTT	CASNQRTGSTEAFF
TRBV7-2	TRBJ1-5	NA	NA	TGTGCCAGCAGCCGGGAGGGCTGGTTTGGCAATCAGCCCCAGCATTTT	CASSREGWFGNQPQHF
TRBV12-5	TRBJ1-2	few	NA	TGTGCTAGTGGTTTCAGTGGGGGCTATGGCTACACCTTC	CASGFSGGYGYTF
TRBV6-5	TRBJ2-1	NA	NA	TGTGCCAGCAGTTACTCTAGCGCCAGGGGGGACAATGAGCAGTTCTTC	CASSYSSARGDNEQFF
TRBV2	TRBJ2-1	NA	NA	TGTGCCAGCGCGTCCTACAATGAGCAGTTCTTC	CASASYNEQFF
TRBV11-3	TRBJ2-2	NA	TRBD1	TGTGCCAGCAGCACCAACAGGGGCGGCGGGGAGCTGTTTTTT	CASSTNRGGGELFF
TRBV6-1	TRBJ2-7	once	NA	TGTGCCAGCAGTGAATGGGACTGGCGCCCCCACGAGCAGTACTTC	CASSEWDWRPHEQYF
TRBV5-8	TRBJ2-1	NA	TRBD1	TGTGCCAGCAGCTTGGGGACAGGGACCTACAATGAGCAGTTCTTC	CASSLGTGTYNEQFF
TRBV27	TRBJ2-7	NA	NA	TGTGCCAGCAGTTTATCGTTAGGTGGCTACGAGCAGTACTTC	CASSLSLGGYEQYF
TRBV28	TRBJ1-2	NA	TRBD1	TGTGCCAGCAGTTCTCTCGGGACAGGGGACGACTATGGCTACACCTTC	CASSSLGTGDDYGYTF
TRBV10-3	TRBJ1-2	NA	TRBD1	TGTGCCATCAGGGGAGACAGGGACTATGGCTACACCTTC	CAIRGDRDYGYTF
TRBV28	TRBJ1-2	NA	NA	TGTGCCAGCAGTCCCCCCGATCGTGATGGCTACACCTTC	CASSPPDRDGYTF
TRBV19	TRBJ2-2	NA	NA	TGTGCCAGTAGTCCCAACTCGGGGGCGGGGGAGCTGTTTTTT	CASSPNSGAGELFF
TRBV7-9	TRBJ2-3	NA	TRBD2	TGTGCCAGCAGGGCGGGAGTAGATACGCAGTATTTT	CASRAGVDTQYF
TRBV7-9	TRBJ2-7	NA	TRBD2	TGTGCCAGCAGCCAATCCGGGGAGGGCGAGCAGTACTTC	CASSQSGEGEQYF
TRBV7-9	TRBJ2-2	once	NA	TGTGCCAGCAGCTTAGTACACAACACCGGGGAGCTGTTTTTT	CASSLVHNTGELFF
TRBV4-1	TRBJ2-1	once	NA	TGCGCCAGCAGCCAAGTCTGGCTTATCAATGAGCAGTTCTTC	CASSQVWLINEQFF
TRBV27	TRBJ2-7	few	NA	TGTGCCAGCAGCTATACGGTCGCGAGCGAGCAGTACTTC	CASSYTVASEQYF
TRBV5-4	TRBJ2-3	NA	TRBD1	TGTGCCAGCAGCGGCCGGTGGGACAGGTGGGAGTATTTT	CASSGRWDRWEYF
TRBV5-1	TRBJ2-7	few	NA	TGCGCCAGCAGCTTGGGAGACGGGAGCGACTACGGGCAGTACTTC	CASSLGDGSDYGQYF
TRBV29-1	TRBJ1-2	few	TRBD1	TGCAGCGTCGCGACAGGGAACTATGGCTACACCTTC	CSVATGNYGYTF
TRBV7-2	TRBJ1-1	NA	NA	TGTGCCAGCAGCCAAATGACAAGACAGTTTACTGAAGCTTTCTTT	CASSQMTRQFTEAFF
TRBV18	TRBJ2-7	once	NA	TGTGCCAGCTCACCAGGGAGCCCTCTCGAGCAGTACTTC	CASSPGSPLEQYF
TRBV4-2	TRBJ1-5	NA	NA	TGTGCCAGCAGCCAAGATCCCCTAGGGATGGATAAGAAGCCCCAGCATTTT	CASSQDPLGMDKKPQHF
TRBV7-8	TRBJ1-1	NA	TRBD1	TGTGCCAGCAGCGCGGACAGGGCTAACACTGAAGCTTTCTTT	CASSADRANTEAFF
TRBV7-8	TRBJ2-7	few	NA	TGTGCCAGCAGCTTATCGTCGAAGCGAGTCACCTACGAGCAGTACTTC	CASSLSSKRVTYEQYF
TRBV18	TRBJ1-2	few	NA	TGTGCCAGCTCAGCATCCGACACCTCTAAGGGCTACACCTTC	CASSASDTSKGYTF
TRBV27	TRBJ2-7	medium-sized	NA	TGTGCCAGCAGTTTATCGTGGCAGGGCGAGCAGTACTTC	CASSLSWQGEQYF